Listed here are 24 T cell receptor beta chains from one sample, sequenced in a study of blood T cell repertoires in COVID-19 (dated by TCRdb to the early 2020s). Libraries were prepared through the immunoSEQ multiplex PCR assay. In its TCRdb copy, this immuneACCESS table keeps in-frame sequences only and misses some clones. Where compared with another copy, unresolved V genes explain less than half of these, and the others have no known cause. This sample has 120,000 to 150,000 clones in its table, and approximately 84% of those were observed once. Together, the top ten hold 3% to 4.5% of the sample. Input material: PBMCs or T cells enriched from blood (not recorded which). Receptors were obtained from a man aged 50-60 years in a cohort exposed to, infected with or recovered from COVID-19 (not recorded which).

V usage is TRBV10-1 and J usage is TRBJ2-7; D may be TRBD2 (5 bases). The V gene lost 2 bases and the J gene lost 0 bases, with 11 bases spanning the gap. The CDR3 has 15 residues. Looked up from germline, CDR1 is WNHNN and CDR2 is SYGVQD (reference sequence). CDR3 in DNA: TGCGCCAGCAGTGAGGATGCCGGGAACTCCTACGAGCAGTACTTC. It is translated as CASSEDAGNSYEQYF.

The chain combines TRBV28 with TRBJ2-1; D perhaps matches TRBD1 (6 bases). CDR3 length equals 15 residues. Germline CDR1 and CDR2: MDHEN and SYDVKM. Trimming pared 5 bases from V and 4 bases from J, leaving 15 bases between. The CDR3 DNA is TGTGCCAGCAGTCCCGATTCAGGGGCATACAATGAGCAGTTCTTC. Protein: CASSPDSGAYNEQFF.

This clone has just one count. The chain combines TRBV6-6 with TRBJ1-5; TRBD1 might be the D (6 bases). V was trimmed by 2 bases and J by 1 base, leaving 12 bases between them. The CDR3 sequence is 16 residues long. The germline V gene has CDR1 MNHNY and CDR2 SVGAGI (reference sequence). The CDR3, as DNA: TGTGCCAGCAGTTACCGAATAACAGGGAGCAATCAGCCCCAGCATTTT. This codes for CASSYRITGSNQPQHF.

On this clone: The same CDR3 can be traced to other DNA sequences in this sample. The rearrangement uses TRBV5-1 and TRBJ1-1, with 7 bases fitting TRBD1. Germline V gene data show CDR1 as SGHRS and CDR2 as YFSETQ. The CDR3 contains 14 residues. The V gene end was trimmed by 1 base and the J gene end by 0 bases; junction bases not matched to a gene: 0. In DNA form, the CDR3 reads TGCGCCAGCAGCTTGACAGGGGTGAACACTGAAGCTTTCTTT. Translating it yields CASSLTGVNTEAFF.

The J gene is TRBJ1-1, the V gene TRBV7-9; TRBD1 is a possible D gene (5 bases). Trimming stripped 3 bases from V and 0 bases from J, with 8 bases between. Germline CDR1 SEHNR, CDR2 FQNEAQ (reference sequence). The CDR3 consists of 14 residues. The CDR3 DNA is TGTGCCAGCAGCTTCGGGGGGGTGAACACTGAAGCTTTCTTT. Amino acids: CASSFGGVNTEAFF.

The V and J genes are TRBV19 and TRBJ1-1; TRBD1 agrees at 9 bases. Germline V CDR1 and CDR2: LNHDA, SQIVND (reference sequence). The CDR3 covers 15 residues. J lost 6 bases, V lost 10 bases, and 15 bases had no gene match. This CDR3 is CATQKGTGWKPEAFF. The DNA for the CDR3 is TGTGCCACCCAGAAGGGGACAGGGTGGAAGCCTGAAGCTTTCTTT.

The chain is built from TRBV10-3 and TRBJ1-1; TRBD1 is a possible D gene (6 bases). Trimming stripped 3 bases from V and 4 bases from J, with 18 bases between. Germline V CDR1 and CDR2: ENHRY, SYGVKD. The CDR3 contains 16 residues. The CDR3 DNA follows: TGTGCCATCAGTGAAAAAGGGGGTGTGGGTGGCACTGAAGCTTTCTTT. Its translation is CAISEKGGVGGTEAFF.

V gene TRBV5-8 combines with J gene TRBJ2-1; TRBD1 matches 7 bases. CDR3 size: 17 residues. The V and J ends lost 3 bases and 5 bases, in that order; junction bases with no gene match: 14. Per the germline V gene, CDR1 is SGHTS and CDR2 is YDEGEE. Written as DNA, the CDR3 is TGTGCCAGCAGCTCGGAACGAGACAGGGAAGGTGACAATGAGCAGTTCTTC. This encodes CASSSERDREGDNEQFF.

The chain uses TRBV19 and TRBJ2-7; D perhaps matches TRBD1 (5 bases). Germline V gene sequence: CDR1 LNHDA, CDR2 SQIVND (reference sequence). V was trimmed by 3 bases and J by 6 bases, leaving 12 bases between them. The CDR3 length is 13 residues. The CDR3 loop reads CASSISRVGEQYF. CDR3 nucleotide sequence: TGTGCCAGTAGTATTTCCAGGGTGGGCGAGCAGTACTTC.

This clone showed up just once. V gene TRBV4-3 combines with J gene TRBJ2-3, with unresolved D. Germline CDR1 is LGHNA and CDR2 is YSLEER. This CDR3 spans 15 amino acids. V lost 3 bases to trimming and J lost 6 bases, with 16 bases between them. CDR3 coding DNA: TGCGCCAGCAGCCAGGGTAGCTTCCTCTGGGATACGCAGTATTTT. Protein sequence: CASSQGSFLWDTQYF.

The chain recombines TRBV25-1 with TRBJ1-2; 9 bases are a match to TRBD1. The V and J ends lost 3 bases and 8 bases, in that order; junction bases with no gene match: 7. CDR1 is MGHDK, CDR2 SYGVNS, per germline. The CDR3 is made up of 14 amino acids. The DNA of the CDR3 is TGTGCCAGCAGTGAGGAGACAGGGGGGCTCGGCTACACCTTC. It yields the protein CASSEETGGLGYTF.

The CDR3 coding sequence is TGTGCCAGTAGTATAGCGGGGATCGGGCTGAACACTGAAGCTTTCTTT. Protein product: CASSIAGIGLNTEAFF. This sequence joins TRBV19 and TRBJ1-1; the D is unclear. The V and J ends lost 1 base and 0 bases respectively, with 12 bases between them. This CDR3 has 16 residues. CDR1 is LNHDA and CDR2 is SQIVND in the germline V gene (reference sequence).

The chain recombines TRBV12-3 or TRBV12-4 with TRBJ2-2; a possible D gene is TRBD1 (5 bases). V was pared by 6 bases and J by 3 bases, with 5 bases between. The CDR3 runs to 12 residues. The CDR3 loop reads CASRGDTGELFF. The CDR3 DNA sequence: TGTGCCAGCAGAGGGGACACCGGGGAGCTGTTTTTT.

The V and J genes are TRBV6-5 and TRBJ1-6; D may be TRBD1 (6 bases). This CDR3 has 15 amino acids. The ends were cut back, 6 bases at V and 5 bases at J, with 14 bases in the middle. Germline CDR1 and CDR2: MNHEY and SVGAGI. The chain's CDR3 is CASRVPAGDNSPLHF. The CDR3 coding sequence is TGTGCCAGCAGGGTCCCTGCAGGGGATAATTCACCCCTCCACTTT.

The chain carries TRBV18 and TRBJ1-2; no clear D. The CDR3 covers 16 residues. Trimming cost V 2 bases and J 5 bases, with 18 bases left between them. The germline V gene has CDR1 KGHSH and CDR2 LQKENI. The CDR3 is CASSPDKSRVGYGYTF. In DNA form, the CDR3 reads TGTGCCAGCTCACCAGACAAATCGAGGGTGGGGTATGGCTACACCTTC.

The chain couples TRBV2 to TRBJ1-4; TRBD1 matches 9 bases. This CDR3 has 15 amino acids. Trimming removed 11 bases from V and 8 bases from J; junction bases left unmatched: 15. Germline values: CDR1 SNHLY, CDR2 FYNNEI. CDR3 in DNA: TGTGCCGGTCGGGGACAGGGTCTTGTGGGCGAAAAACTGTTTTTT. This gives the protein CAGRGQGLVGEKLFF.

A few counts support this clone. The gene calls are TRBV24-1 and TRBJ2-1; 7 positions agree with TRBD2. J gave up 0 bases and V 0 bases, and 4 bases lay outside the gene matches. CDR1 and CDR2 (germline): KGHDR, SFDVKD. The CDR3 contains 17 residues. The CDR3 loop reads CATSDLGGGSSYNEQFF. CDR3 nucleotide sequence: TGTGCCACCAGTGATTTGGGGGGGGGAAGCTCCTACAATGAGCAGTTCTTC.

This rearrangement joins TRBV7-2 to TRBJ2-1, with D perhaps matching TRBD2 (6 bases). Germline V gene lookup returns CDR1 SGHTA and CDR2 FQGNSA. The ends were cut back, 8 bases at V and 3 bases at J, with 20 bases in the middle. CDR3 length: 16 amino acids. The chain's CDR3 is CASAPLGGVYYNEQFF. The CDR3 DNA reads as TGTGCCAGCGCACCCTTGGGGGGTGTTTACTACAATGAGCAGTTCTTC. Variable domain in full (rest from reference TRBV7-2 and TRBJ2-1): GAGVSQSPSNKVTEKGKDVELRCDPISGHTALYWYRQSLGQGLEFLIYFQGNSAPDKSGLPSDRFSAERTGGSVSTLTIQRTQQEDSAVYLCASAPLGGVYYNEQFFGPGTRLTVL.

The V gene is TRBV2, the J gene TRBJ1-1, with 9 bases lining up with TRBD1. This CDR3 contains 15 residues. Germline CDR1 SNHLY, CDR2 FYNNEI. With V trimmed by 4 bases and J by 3 bases, 6 bases remained unmatched. CDR3 sequence (DNA): TGTGCCAGCAGTGTAGATGACAGGGGGGACACTGAAGCTTTCTTT. This gives the protein CASSVDDRGDTEAFF. Using reference TRBV2 and TRBJ1-1 for the parts outside the CDR3, the full variable domain is EPEVTQTPSHQVTQMGQEVILRCVPISNHLYFYWYRQILGQKVEFLVSFYNNEISEKSEIFDDQFSVERPDGSNFTLKIRSTKLEDSAMYFCASSVDDRGDTEAFFGQGTRLTVV.

The chain recombines TRBV6-5 with TRBJ1-1; D might be TRBD1 (5 bases). The CDR3 has 16 residues. The V end was cut by 0 bases, the J end by 0 bases, with 11 bases between. CDR1 and CDR2 from the germline V gene are MNHEY and SVGAGI. CDR3 DNA sequence: TGTGCCAGCAGTTACTCGGCAGGGCTCATGAACACTGAAGCTTTCTTT. This gives the protein CASSYSAGLMNTEAFF.

This chain connects TRBV6-5 to TRBJ2-3, with D possibly matching TRBD2 (5 bases). Trimming left V 3 bases short and J 2 bases short, with 9 bases between. In germline, CDR1 is MNHEY, CDR2 SVGAGI. The CDR3 is 14 residues long. The CDR3 DNA reads TGTGCCAGCAGTTATACCCGGGACACAGATACGCAGTATTTT. Translating it yields CASSYTRDTDTQYF.

The J gene is TRBJ1-1, the V gene TRBV12-5; a possible D gene is TRBD1 (6 bases). The CDR3 runs 17 residues. Germline CDR1 is LGHNT and CDR2 is FRNRAP. The V end was cut by 0 bases, the J end by 4 bases, with 18 bases between. CDR3 in amino acids: CASGLVTNPGQFTEAFF. CDR3 DNA: TGTGCTAGTGGTTTGGTAACGAATCCGGGACAATTCACTGAAGCTTTCTTT.

This clone has more than one count but fewer than ten. This rearrangement joins TRBV19 to TRBJ1-3; 7 bases line up with TRBD1. Germline-derived CDR1 and CDR2 are LNHDA and SQIVND (reference sequence). The CDR3 totals 15 residues. The ends lost 11 bases at V and 2 bases at J; junction bases unmatched: 12. DNA for the CDR3: TGTGCCTGCTTGAAGGGGACAGCGACTGGAAACACCATATATTTT. Its protein product is CACLKGTATGNTIYF. The whole variable domain, filled in from reference TRBV19 and TRBJ1-3, reads DGGITQSPKYLFRKEGQNVTLSCEQNLNHDAMYWYRQDPGQGLRLIYYSQIVNDFQKGDIAEGYSVSREKKESFPLTVTSAQKNPTAFYLCACLKGTATGNTIYFGEGSWLTVV.

This chain joins TRBV10-3 and TRBJ1-4; weak D call: TRBD1 (5 bases). Looked up from germline, CDR1 is ENHRY and CDR2 is SYGVKD. V lost 4 bases and J lost 4, with 13 bases in between. This CDR3 spans 15 amino acids. The CDR3 nucleotides are TGTGCCATCAGTGCCGGGGGAGGGAGTAATGAAAAACTGTTTTTT. Its protein product is CAISAGGGSNEKLFF.